This T cell receptor (beta chain) was identified in a study of blood T cell repertoires in COVID-19. Participant reports of clinical history set cohort assignment. The method was immunoSEQ multiplex PCR; TCRdb's version includes in-frame clones alone and lacks a portion of them. The profile shows approximately 200,000 clones, 87% of them singletons. J lost 2 bases, V lost 4 bases, and 7 bases had no gene match. The CDR3 contains 15 residues. Germline V gives CDR1 SGHRS, CDR2 YFSETQ. This clone occurred a few times. This chain links TRBV5-1 with TRBJ2-7, with 9 bases identical to TRBD1. The clonotype comes from a man aged 25 to 40 in a cohort exposed to, infected with or recovered from COVID-19 (not recorded which). Sequences were obtained from PBMCs or T cells enriched from blood (not recorded which). DNA of the CDR3: TGCGCCAGCAGCCCGAAGACAGGGGGTCCCTACGAGCAGTACTTC. Protein product: CASSPKTGGPYEQYF.